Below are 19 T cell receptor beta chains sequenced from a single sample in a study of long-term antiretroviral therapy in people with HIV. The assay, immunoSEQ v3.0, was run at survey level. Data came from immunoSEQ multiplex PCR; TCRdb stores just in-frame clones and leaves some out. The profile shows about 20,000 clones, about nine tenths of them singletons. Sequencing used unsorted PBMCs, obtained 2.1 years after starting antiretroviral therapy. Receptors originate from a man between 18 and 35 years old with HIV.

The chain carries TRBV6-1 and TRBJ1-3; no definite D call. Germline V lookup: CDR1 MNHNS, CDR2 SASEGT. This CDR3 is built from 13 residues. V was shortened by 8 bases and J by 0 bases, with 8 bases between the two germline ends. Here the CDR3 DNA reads TGTGCCAGCCTCGGACCCTCTGGAAACACCATATATTTT. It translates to CASLGPSGNTIYF.

The CDR3 spells CSVEGDRSYEQYF. In DNA, the CDR3 is TGCAGCGTTGAAGGGGATCGGTCCTACGAGCAGTACTTC. The J gene is TRBJ2-7, the V gene TRBV29-1; no firm D call. Trimming removed 1 base at V and 1 base at J, with 8 bases between. The CDR3 is made up of 13 amino acids. Germline loops: CDR1 SQVTM, CDR2 ANQGSEA.

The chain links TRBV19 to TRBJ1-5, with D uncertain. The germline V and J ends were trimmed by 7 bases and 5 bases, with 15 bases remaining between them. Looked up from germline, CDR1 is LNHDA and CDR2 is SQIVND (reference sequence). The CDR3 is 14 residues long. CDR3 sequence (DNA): TGTGCCAGTAAAGCAATAAGGAGGGATCAGCCCCAGCATTTT. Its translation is CASKAIRRDQPQHF.

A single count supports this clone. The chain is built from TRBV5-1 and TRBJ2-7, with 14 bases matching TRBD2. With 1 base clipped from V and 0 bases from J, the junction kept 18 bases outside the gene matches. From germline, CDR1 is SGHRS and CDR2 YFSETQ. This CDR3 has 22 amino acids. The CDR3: CASSLRTRLGLAGDPSSYEQYF. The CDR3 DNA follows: TGCGCCAGCAGCTTGAGGACAAGGTTGGGACTAGCGGGAGACCCTAGCTCCTACGAGCAGTACTTC.

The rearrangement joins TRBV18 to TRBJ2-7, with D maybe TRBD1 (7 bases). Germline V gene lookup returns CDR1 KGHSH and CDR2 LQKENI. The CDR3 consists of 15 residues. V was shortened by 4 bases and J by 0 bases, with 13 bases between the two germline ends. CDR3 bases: TGTGCCAGCTCACTTACGCGGGACAGCTCCTACGAGCAGTACTTC. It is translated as CASSLTRDSSYEQYF.

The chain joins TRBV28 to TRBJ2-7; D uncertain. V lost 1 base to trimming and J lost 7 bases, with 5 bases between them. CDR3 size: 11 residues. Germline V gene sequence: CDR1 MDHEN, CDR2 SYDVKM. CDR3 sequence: CASSLSLEQYF. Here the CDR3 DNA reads TGTGCCAGCAGTTTATCCTTAGAGCAGTACTTC.

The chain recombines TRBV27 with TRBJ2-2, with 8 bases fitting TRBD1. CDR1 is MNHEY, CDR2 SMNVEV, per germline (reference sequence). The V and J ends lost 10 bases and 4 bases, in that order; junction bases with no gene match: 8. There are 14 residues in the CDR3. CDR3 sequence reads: CATQQGELTGELFF. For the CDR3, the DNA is TGTGCCACCCAACAGGGGGAGCTCACCGGGGAGCTGTTTTTT.

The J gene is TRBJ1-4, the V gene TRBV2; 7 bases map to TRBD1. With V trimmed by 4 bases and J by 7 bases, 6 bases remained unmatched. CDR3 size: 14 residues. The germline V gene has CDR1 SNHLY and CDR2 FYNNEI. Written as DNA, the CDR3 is TGTGCCAGCAGTGGACAGGGAGTGGGTGAAAAACTGTTTTTT. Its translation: CASSGQGVGEKLFF.

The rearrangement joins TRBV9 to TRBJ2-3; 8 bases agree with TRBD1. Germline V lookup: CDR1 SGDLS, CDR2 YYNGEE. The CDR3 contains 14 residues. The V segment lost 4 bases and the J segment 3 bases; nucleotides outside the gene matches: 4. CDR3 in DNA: TGTGCCAGCAGCCCCAGACAGGGGACAGATACGCAGTATTTT. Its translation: CASSPRQGTDTQYF.

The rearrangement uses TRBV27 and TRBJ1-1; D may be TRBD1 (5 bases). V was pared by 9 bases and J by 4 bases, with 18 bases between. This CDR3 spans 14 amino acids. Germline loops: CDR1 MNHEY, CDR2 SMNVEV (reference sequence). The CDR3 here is CASLLRAGGTEAFF. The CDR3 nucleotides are TGTGCCAGTCTCTTGAGGGCTGGGGGCACTGAAGCTTTCTTT.

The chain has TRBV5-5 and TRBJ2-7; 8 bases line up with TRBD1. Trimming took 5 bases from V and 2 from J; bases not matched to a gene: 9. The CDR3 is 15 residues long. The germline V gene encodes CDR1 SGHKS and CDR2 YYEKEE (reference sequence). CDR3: CASSHWQGATYEQYF. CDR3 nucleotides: TGTGCCAGCAGTCACTGGCAGGGGGCGACCTACGAGCAGTACTTC.

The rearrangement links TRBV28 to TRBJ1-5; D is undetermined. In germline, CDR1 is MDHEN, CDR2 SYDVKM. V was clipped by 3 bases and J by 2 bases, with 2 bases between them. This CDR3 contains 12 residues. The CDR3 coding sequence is TGTGCCAGCAGTTTTGGCAATCAGCCCCAGCATTTT. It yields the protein CASSFGNQPQHF. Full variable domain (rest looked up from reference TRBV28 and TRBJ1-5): DVKVTQSSRYLVKRTGEKVFLECVQDMDHENMFWYRQDPGLGLRLIYFSYDVKMKEKGDIPEGYSVSREKKERFSLILESASTNQTSMYLCASSFGNQPQHFGDGTRLSIL.

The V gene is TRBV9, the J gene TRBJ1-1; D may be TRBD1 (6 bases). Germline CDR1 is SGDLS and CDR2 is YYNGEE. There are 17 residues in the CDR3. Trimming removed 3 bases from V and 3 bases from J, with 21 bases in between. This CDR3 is CASSGPGHTTRDTEAFF. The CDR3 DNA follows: TGTGCCAGCAGCGGGCCGGGACACACTACGCGAGACACTGAAGCTTTCTTT.

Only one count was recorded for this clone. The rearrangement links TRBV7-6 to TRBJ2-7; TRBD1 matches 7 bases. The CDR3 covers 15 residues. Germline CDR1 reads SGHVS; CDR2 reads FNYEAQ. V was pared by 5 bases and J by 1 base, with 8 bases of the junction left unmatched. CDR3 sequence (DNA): TGTGCCAGCAGCCAACAGGGGAGCAGGTCCTACGAGCAGTACTTC. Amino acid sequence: CASSQQGSRSYEQYF. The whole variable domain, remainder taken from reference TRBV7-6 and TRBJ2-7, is GAGVSQSPRYKVTKRGQDVALRCDPISGHVSLYWYRQALGQGPEFLTYFNYEAQQDKSGLPNDRFSAERPEGSISTLTIQRTEQRDSAMYRCASSQQGSRSYEQYFGPGTRLTVT.

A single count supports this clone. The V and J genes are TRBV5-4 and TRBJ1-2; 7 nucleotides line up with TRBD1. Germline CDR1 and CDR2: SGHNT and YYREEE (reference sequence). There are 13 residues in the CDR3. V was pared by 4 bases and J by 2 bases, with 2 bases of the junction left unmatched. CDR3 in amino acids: CASSMGQNYGYTF. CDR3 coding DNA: TGTGCCAGCAGCATGGGACAGAACTATGGCTACACCTTC.

CDR3 bases: TGTGCCAGCAGCTTGGACAGGGACTCCTACGAGCAGTACTTC. Translation gives CASSLDRDSYEQYF. V usage is TRBV5-6 and J usage is TRBJ2-7; possibly TRBD1 for D (6 bases). The CDR3 contains 14 residues. Trimming cost V 0 bases and J 0 bases, with 7 bases left between them. The germline V gene encodes CDR1 SGHDT and CDR2 YYEEEE. Looking up the rest from reference TRBV5-6 and TRBJ2-7 gives the full variable domain: DAGVTQSPTHLIKTRGQQVTLRCSPKSGHDTVSWYQQALGQGPQFIFQYYEEEERQRGNFPDRFSGHQFPNYSSELNVNALLLGDSALYLCASSLDRDSYEQYFGPGTRLTVT.

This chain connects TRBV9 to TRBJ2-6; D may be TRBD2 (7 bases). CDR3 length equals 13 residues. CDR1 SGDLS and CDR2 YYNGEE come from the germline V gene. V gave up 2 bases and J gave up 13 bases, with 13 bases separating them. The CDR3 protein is CASSVGGGTVLTF. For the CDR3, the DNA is TGTGCCAGCAGCGTGGGAGGGGGAACAGTCCTGACTTTC.

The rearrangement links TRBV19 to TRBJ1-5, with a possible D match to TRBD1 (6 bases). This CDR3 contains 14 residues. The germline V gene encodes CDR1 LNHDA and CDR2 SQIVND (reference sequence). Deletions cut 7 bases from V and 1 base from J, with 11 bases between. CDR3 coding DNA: TGTGCCAGTACCAGAGGGGGGAGCAATCAGCCCCAGCATTTT. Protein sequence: CASTRGGSNQPQHF.

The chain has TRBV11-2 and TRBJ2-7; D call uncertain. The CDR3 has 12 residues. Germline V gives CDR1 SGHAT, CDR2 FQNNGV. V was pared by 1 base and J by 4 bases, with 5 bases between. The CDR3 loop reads CASSLGRYEQYF. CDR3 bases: TGTGCCAGCAGCTTAGGCAGATACGAGCAGTACTTC.